This T cell receptor (beta chain) appears in the sequencing data of a study of STAT3 mutations in large granular lymphocyte leukemia. The study's findings and limits: Every T-cell large granular lymphocyte leukemia patient had at least one immunodominant TCR beta clonotype. In some patients, a small highly pathogenic clone possibly went undetected.

The germline V and J ends were trimmed by 2 bases and 7 bases, with 11 bases remaining between them. The CDR3 loop spans 12 amino acids. The germline gives CDR1 SQVTM, CDR2 ANQGSEA. A word on this clone: As yet, its antigen is unknown.

Generated by immunoSEQ multiplex PCR, the TCRdb table keeps only in-frame clones and is missing some. The data hold about 5,500 clones, with roughly 94% observed a single time. This receptor was taken from a man aged 55 to 70 with T-cell large granular lymphocyte leukemia. Some clones in this sample may be carry-over from other donors' samples. Input material: peripheral blood mononuclear cells. This chain joins TRBV29-1 and TRBJ1-2, with D perhaps matching TRBD1 (6 bases). CDR3 in DNA: TGCAGCGTTGAAAGGGGGGCTGGTGGCTACACCTTC. As protein: CSVERGAGGYTF.